The 7 T cell receptor beta chains below all came from one sample that was sequenced in a study of T cells after yellow fever vaccination. MiXCR was run by TCRdb on the 5' RACE reads, yielding one entry per CDR3 protein. The top ten clones hold roughly 2% of a sample with approximately 69,000 distinct CDR3 sequences, about 6% of them seen once. This specimen was CD4+ T cells sorted from PBMCs, taken more than 13 days after the first yellow fever vaccination. The source of these receptors is a man aged 18 to 30 who received the YFV17D yellow fever vaccine.

This clonotype occurred many times. The rearrangement links TRBV7-9 to TRBJ2-3, with unresolved D. Between the trimmed V and J ends, which lost 2 bases and 0 bases, there was a span of 12 bases. Germline loops: CDR1 SEHNR, CDR2 FQNEAQ (reference sequence). CDR3 length: 16 residues. CDR3 coding DNA: TGTGCCAGCAGCTTAACGCGGCGGCAGAGCACAGATACGCAGTATTTT. Translating it yields CASSLTRRQSTDTQYF.

This clonotype was observed many times. The chain couples TRBV7-9 to TRBJ1-1; the D gene is possibly TRBD1 (5 bases). CDR3 length: 15 amino acids. Trimming took off 4 bases at V and 3 bases at J, with 15 bases between the two ends. Germline CDR1 SEHNR, CDR2 FQNEAQ (reference sequence). As DNA, the CDR3 is TGTGCCAGCAGCTCTCGTGGGACGTTAGACACTGAAGCTTTCTTT. Translation: CASSSRGTLDTEAFF.

This clonotype was seen repeatedly, ten times or more. The chain is built from TRBV3-1 and TRBJ2-5, with a weak D call TRBD2 (5 bases). With 0 bases removed from V and 3 bases from J, the gap between germline ends came to 14 bases. The CDR3 contains 16 residues. The germline CDR1 and CDR2 sequences are LGHDT and YNNKEL (reference sequence). DNA of the CDR3: TGTGCCAGCAGCCAAGATCCTCGGGTGCGGGAAGAGACCCAGTACTTC. Its translation: CASSQDPRVREETQYF.

This clonotype was found many times. The chain has TRBV5-1 and TRBJ1-1, with D unresolved. The CDR3 is 14 residues long. Germline loops: CDR1 SGHRS, CDR2 YFSETQ. Trimming cost V 1 base and J 3 bases, with 10 bases left between them. The CDR3 coding sequence is TGCGCCAGCAGCTTGTCTCCAGGCTACACTGAAGCTTTCTTT. Its protein product is CASSLSPGYTEAFF.

This clonotype was observed at least ten times. V is TRBV5-6 and J is TRBJ2-1; 7 positions match TRBD1. Germline V CDR1 and CDR2: SGHDT, YYEEEE. V lost 4 bases, J lost 9 bases, and 4 bases stayed unmatched. The CDR3 extends over 12 amino acids. The CDR3 DNA sequence: TGTGCCAGCAGCCGACAGGGTCCTGAGCAGTTCTTC. Encoded protein: CASSRQGPEQFF.

This clonotype was counted ten times or more. The V and J genes are TRBV12-3 or TRBV12-4 and TRBJ2-2; 8 bases are a match to TRBD1. J lost 6 bases, V lost 3 bases, and 6 bases had no gene match. This CDR3 has 15 residues. CDR3 DNA sequence: TGTGCCAGCAGTTTTATTGACAGGGGATCCGGGGAGCTGTTTTTT. Its translation is CASSFIDRGSGELFF.

This clonotype was recorded many times. The chain is built from TRBV15 and TRBJ1-5; D gene unclear. Trimming cost V 5 bases and J 1 base, with 12 bases left between them. This CDR3 has 15 amino acids. The germline V gene has CDR1 LNHNV and CDR2 YYDKDF (reference sequence). As DNA, the CDR3 is TGTGCCACCAGCCCGGGGAAAGTGAGCAATCAGCCCCAGCATTTT. It codes for CATSPGKVSNQPQHF.